Shown below are 21 T cell receptor beta chains from a single sample sequenced in a study of cytomegalovirus exposure and HLA in healthy donors. With 60 Vbeta and 13 Jbeta primers, the PCR was carried out. Using immunoSEQ multiplex PCR, the repertoire was profiled, and TCRdb retains in-frame clones only, with some absent. This sample's table reports approximately 200,000 clones. Sequences were obtained from PBMCs. These receptors all come from a boy younger than 18 in good health and CMV-seronegative.

The chain joins TRBV5-1 to TRBJ1-2; D gene uncertain. This CDR3 is 12 amino acids long. The germline gives CDR1 SGHRS, CDR2 YFSETQ. V was clipped by 0 bases and J by 8 bases, with 8 bases between them. CDR3 in amino acids: CASSLGSRGYTF. The DNA of the CDR3 is TGCGCCAGCAGCTTGGGATCACGGGGCTACACCTTC.

The gene calls are TRBV27 and TRBJ2-3, with TRBD1 identical over 11 bases. The length of the CDR3 is 15 residues. Germline V CDR1 and CDR2: MNHEY, SMNVEV (reference sequence). With 8 bases clipped from V and 3 bases from J, the junction kept 7 bases outside the gene matches. The DNA of the CDR3 is TGTGCCAGCTCCTTTTGGGACAGGGGGACAGATACGCAGTATTTT. Its translation is CASSFWDRGTDTQYF.

This rearrangement joins TRBV7-9 to TRBJ2-7, with 8 nucleotides matching TRBD1. Looked up from germline, CDR1 is SEHNR and CDR2 is FQNEAQ (reference sequence). V lost 4 bases, J lost 2 bases, and 1 base stayed unmatched. The CDR3 has 13 amino acids. This CDR3 is CASSSQGAYEQYF. CDR3 DNA: TGTGCCAGCAGCTCACAGGGGGCCTACGAGCAGTACTTC.

V is TRBV7-2 and J is TRBJ2-1; D remains unclear. V lost 3 bases to trimming and J lost 5 bases, with 8 bases between them. The CDR3 length is 13 residues. Germline V gene data show CDR1 as SGHTA and CDR2 as FQGNSA. CDR3: CASSFGRNNEQFF. The CDR3 DNA sequence: TGTGCCAGCAGCTTTGGCAGGAACAATGAGCAGTTCTTC.

The rearrangement joins TRBV18 to TRBJ1-2, with TRBD1 matching 8 bases. J was trimmed by 5 bases and V by 4 bases; bases with no gene match: 9. The CDR3 runs to 15 residues. Per germline, CDR1 KGHSH and CDR2 LQKENI. The CDR3 nucleotides are TGTGCCAGCTCACAGGACAGGGAAGGAGGATATGGCTACACCTTC. Residues: CASSQDREGGYGYTF.

The rearrangement links TRBV29-1 to TRBJ1-4; the D gene is possibly TRBD1 (5 bases). The germline V gene encodes CDR1 SQVTM and CDR2 ANQGSEA. V lost 7 bases and J lost 2, with 8 bases in between. CDR3 length: 12 amino acids. In DNA form, the CDR3 reads TGCAGCGCCGCAGGGACTAATGAAAAACTGTTTTTT. Residues: CSAAGTNEKLFF.

The chain couples TRBV18 to TRBJ2-7; 7 bases map to TRBD1. Trimming took 6 bases from V and 3 from J; bases not matched to a gene: 14. The germline V gene encodes CDR1 KGHSH and CDR2 LQKENI. This CDR3 has 16 amino acids. CDR3 residues: CASSQNRDRNFYEQYF. The CDR3 bases are TGTGCCAGCTCCCAGAACCGGGACAGAAATTTCTACGAGCAGTACTTC. The full variable domain, rest sourced from reference TRBV18 and TRBJ2-7, is NAGVMQNPRHLVRRRGQEARLRCSPMKGHSHVYWYRQLPEEGLKFMVYLQKENIIDESGMPKERFSAEFPKEGPSILRIQQVVRGDSAAYFCASSQNRDRNFYEQYFGPGTRLTVT.

The chain has TRBV5-6 and TRBJ1-1; D unclear. V was trimmed by 1 base and J by 1 base, leaving 8 bases between them. Per the germline V gene, CDR1 is SGHDT and CDR2 is YYEEEE. This CDR3 spans 14 amino acids. The CDR3 here is CASSLFGGNTEAFF. DNA of the CDR3: TGTGCCAGCAGCTTGTTTGGCGGGAACACTGAAGCTTTCTTT.

The chain joins TRBV7-8 to TRBJ2-1; the match to TRBD2 covers 8 bases. Germline V CDR1 and CDR2: SGHVS, FQNEAQ. J was trimmed by 2 bases and V by 1 base; bases with no gene match: 7. The CDR3 is made up of 17 amino acids. CDR3 coding DNA: TGTGCCAGCAGCTTAGTCGGGGCGGGGGGACCCTACAATGAGCAGTTCTTC. Amino acids: CASSLVGAGGPYNEQFF.

The chain carries TRBV4-2 and TRBJ1-5, with D unresolved. The CDR3 runs 14 residues. The V end lost 3 bases, the J end lost 4 bases, and 10 bases lay between the germline ends. Germline CDR1 reads LGHNA; CDR2 reads YNFKEQ. The chain's CDR3 is CASSQGERNQPQHF. CDR3 DNA: TGTGCCAGCAGCCAGGGAGAACGGAATCAGCCCCAGCATTTT.

The CDR3 DNA follows: TGTGCCAGCAGGGGGCGGTACACCGGGGAGCTGTTTTTT. It specifies CASRGRYTGELFF. The gene calls are TRBV5-8 and TRBJ2-2, with D tentatively TRBD1 (5 bases). Germline CDR1 is SGHTS and CDR2 is YDEGEE. This CDR3 is 13 amino acids long. Trimming took off 5 bases at V and 3 bases at J, with 8 bases between the two ends.

The gene calls are TRBV27 and TRBJ2-1; 16 bases match TRBD2. Per the germline V gene, CDR1 is MNHEY and CDR2 is SMNVEV (reference sequence). The ends lost 8 bases at V and 14 bases at J; junction bases unmatched: 12. This CDR3 comprises 15 residues. The CDR3 sequence: CASAPSGTSGGAKFF. Here the CDR3 DNA reads TGTGCCAGCGCCCCCTCCGGGACTAGCGGGGGGGCAAAGTTCTTC.

The chain couples TRBV5-1 to TRBJ1-3; no clear D. Germline V gives CDR1 SGHRS, CDR2 YFSETQ. V was pared by 3 bases and J by 0 bases, with 10 bases between. This CDR3 contains 15 residues. CDR3 amino acids: CASSSTGFSGNTIYF. CDR3 DNA: TGCGCCAGCAGCTCGACGGGATTCTCTGGAAACACCATATATTTT.

CDR3 protein: CASSQVGDPPYEQYF. CDR3 nucleotides: TGTGCCAGCAGCCAAGTAGGAGATCCTCCCTACGAGCAGTACTTC. This chain links TRBV14 with TRBJ2-5; no definite D call. The closer fit of TRBJ2-7 to the DNA end suggests the J call may be wrong. CDR3 length: 15 amino acids. CDR1 and CDR2 from the germline V gene are SGHDN and FVKESK.

This chain connects TRBV5-4 to TRBJ2-5, with D possibly being TRBD1 (6 bases). V lost 3 bases to trimming and J lost 5 bases, with 11 bases between them. From germline, CDR1 is SGHNT and CDR2 YYREEE (reference sequence). This CDR3 is 13 amino acids long. The CDR3 DNA reads TGTGCCAGCAGCTCGTGGCAGGGGGAGACCCAGTACTTC. This translates into CASSSWQGETQYF.

The chain couples TRBV5-1 to TRBJ2-6; D gene ambiguous. The CDR3 spans 14 residues. The V and J ends lost 0 bases and 1 base respectively, with 2 bases between them. CDR1 SGHRS and CDR2 YFSETQ come from the germline V gene. This chain's CDR3 is CASSLASGANVLTF. As DNA, the CDR3 is TGCGCCAGCAGCTTGGCGTCTGGGGCCAACGTCCTGACTTTC.

In nucleotides, the CDR3 is TGTGCCAGCAGCCCAAGGACGGGGGGCGCGAAGGGCTACACCTTC. As protein: CASSPRTGGAKGYTF. The V call is TRBV7-8, the J call TRBJ1-2; TRBD1 might be the D (6 bases). Germline V gene sequence: CDR1 SGHVS, CDR2 FQNEAQ. The germline V and J ends were trimmed by 5 bases and 8 bases, with 21 bases remaining between them. CDR3 length: 15 amino acids.

The chain uses TRBV19 and TRBJ1-2; the D gene is possibly TRBD1 (6 bases). Germline assignment: CDR1 LNHDA and CDR2 SQIVND (reference sequence). CDR3 length: 14 amino acids. Trimming removed 1 base from V and 8 bases from J, with 14 bases in between. The CDR3 protein is CASSIGTDYWGYTF. CDR3 DNA sequence: TGTGCCAGTAGTATAGGGACAGACTACTGGGGCTACACCTTC.

The gene calls are TRBV25-1 and TRBJ2-1; TRBD2 is a possible D gene (5 bases). Per the germline V gene, CDR1 is MGHDK and CDR2 is SYGVNS. V lost 1 base and J lost 11, with 15 bases in between. The CDR3 spans 14 residues. This CDR3 is CASSEWGGGSKQFF. The CDR3, as DNA: TGTGCCAGCAGTGAATGGGGTGGAGGCTCTAAGCAGTTCTTC.

V gene TRBV12-5 combines with J gene TRBJ2-1, with D uncertain. From germline, CDR1 is LGHNT and CDR2 FRNRAP. V was clipped by 3 bases and J by 4 bases, with 4 bases between them. The CDR3 sequence is 12 residues long. CDR3 sequence: CASGLSYNEQFF. The DNA for the CDR3 is TGTGCTAGTGGTTTATCTTACAATGAGCAGTTCTTC.

V gene TRBV28 combines with J gene TRBJ2-2; 7 bases are shared with TRBD2. There are 15 residues in the CDR3. The V gene end was trimmed by 3 bases and the J gene end by 7 bases; junction bases not matched to a gene: 8. CDR1 and CDR2 from the germline V gene are MDHEN and SYDVKM. CDR3 coding DNA: TGTGCCAGCAGTTTCCGCGGGGGTCTTCTCGGGGAGCTGTTTTTT. Protein product: CASSFRGGLLGELFF.